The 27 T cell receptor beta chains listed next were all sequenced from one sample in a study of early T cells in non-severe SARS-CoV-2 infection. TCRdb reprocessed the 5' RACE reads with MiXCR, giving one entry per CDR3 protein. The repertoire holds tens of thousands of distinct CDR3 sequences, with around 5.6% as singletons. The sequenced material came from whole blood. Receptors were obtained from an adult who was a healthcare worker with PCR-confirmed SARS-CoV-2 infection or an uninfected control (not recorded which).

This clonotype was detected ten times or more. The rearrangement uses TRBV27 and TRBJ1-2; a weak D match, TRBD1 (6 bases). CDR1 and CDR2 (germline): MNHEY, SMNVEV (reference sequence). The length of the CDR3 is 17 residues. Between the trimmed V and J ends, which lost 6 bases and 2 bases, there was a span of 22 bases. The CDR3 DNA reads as TGTGCCAGCAGATCAACCCCTAAGACAGGAACAAACTATGGCTACACCTTC. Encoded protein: CASRSTPKTGTNYGYTF.

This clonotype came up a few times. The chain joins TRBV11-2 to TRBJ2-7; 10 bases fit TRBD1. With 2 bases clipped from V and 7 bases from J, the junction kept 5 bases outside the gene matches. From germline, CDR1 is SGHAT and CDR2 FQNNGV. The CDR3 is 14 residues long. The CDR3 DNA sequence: TGTGCCAGCAGCTTAAGGGACAGGGGAGTGGAGCAGTACTTC. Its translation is CASSLRDRGVEQYF.

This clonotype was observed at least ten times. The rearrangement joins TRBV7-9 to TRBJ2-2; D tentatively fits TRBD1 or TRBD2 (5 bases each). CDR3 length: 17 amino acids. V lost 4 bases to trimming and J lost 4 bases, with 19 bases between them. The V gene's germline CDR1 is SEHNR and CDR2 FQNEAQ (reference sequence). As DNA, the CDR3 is TGTGCCAGCAGCTACACCGGGACCCCTGTCGGCACCGGGGAGCTGTTTTTT. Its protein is CASSYTGTPVGTGELFF.

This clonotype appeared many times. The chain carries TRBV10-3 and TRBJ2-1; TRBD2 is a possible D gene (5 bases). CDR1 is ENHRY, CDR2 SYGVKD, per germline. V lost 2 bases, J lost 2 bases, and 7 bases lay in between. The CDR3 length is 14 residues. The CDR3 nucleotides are TGTGCCATCAGTGAGCGGGGAGCCTACAATGAGCAGTTCTTC. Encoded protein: CAISERGAYNEQFF.

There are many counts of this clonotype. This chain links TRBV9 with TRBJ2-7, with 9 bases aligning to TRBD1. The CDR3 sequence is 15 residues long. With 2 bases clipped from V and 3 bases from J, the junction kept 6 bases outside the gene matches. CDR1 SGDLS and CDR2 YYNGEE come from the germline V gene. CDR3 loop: CASSVEPGQGYEQYF. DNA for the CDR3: TGTGCCAGCAGCGTGGAACCGGGACAGGGCTACGAGCAGTACTTC.

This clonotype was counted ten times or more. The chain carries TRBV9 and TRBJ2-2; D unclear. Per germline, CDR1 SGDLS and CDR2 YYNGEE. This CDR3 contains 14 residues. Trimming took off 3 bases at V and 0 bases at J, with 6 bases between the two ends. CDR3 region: CASSAITNTGELFF. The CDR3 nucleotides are TGTGCCAGCAGCGCCATAACGAACACCGGGGAGCTGTTTTTT.

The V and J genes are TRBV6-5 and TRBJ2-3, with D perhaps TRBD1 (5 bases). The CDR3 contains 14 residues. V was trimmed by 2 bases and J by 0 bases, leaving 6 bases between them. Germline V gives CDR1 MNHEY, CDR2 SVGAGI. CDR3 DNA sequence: TGTGCCAGCAGTTACCGACAGAGCACAGATACGCAGTATTTT. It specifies CASSYRQSTDTQYF.

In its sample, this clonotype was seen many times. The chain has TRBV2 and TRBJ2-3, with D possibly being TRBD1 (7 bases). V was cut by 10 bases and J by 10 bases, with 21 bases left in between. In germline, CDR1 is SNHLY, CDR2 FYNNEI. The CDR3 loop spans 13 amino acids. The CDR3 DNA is TGTGCCACCCTCCGAGGGGGCGGGAAGGCGCAGTATTTT. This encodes CATLRGGGKAQYF.

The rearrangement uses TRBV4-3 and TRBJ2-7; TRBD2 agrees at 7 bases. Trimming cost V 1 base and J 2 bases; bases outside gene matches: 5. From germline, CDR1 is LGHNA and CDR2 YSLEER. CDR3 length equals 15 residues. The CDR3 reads CASSQGAGGTYEQYF. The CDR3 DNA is TGCGCCAGCAGCCAAGGCGCCGGGGGGACCTACGAGCAGTACTTC.

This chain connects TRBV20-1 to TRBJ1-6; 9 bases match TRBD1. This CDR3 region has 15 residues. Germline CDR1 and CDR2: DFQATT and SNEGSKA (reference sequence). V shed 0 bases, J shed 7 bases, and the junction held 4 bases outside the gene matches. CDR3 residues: CSARDTGTGNSPLHF. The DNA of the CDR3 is TGCAGTGCTAGAGATACCGGGACAGGGAATTCACCCCTCCACTTT.

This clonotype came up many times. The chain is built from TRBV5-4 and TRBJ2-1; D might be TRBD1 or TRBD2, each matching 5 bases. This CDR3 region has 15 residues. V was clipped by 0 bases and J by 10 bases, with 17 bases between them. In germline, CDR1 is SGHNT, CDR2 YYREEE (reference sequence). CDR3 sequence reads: CASSLAGDRTLEQFF. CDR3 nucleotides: TGTGCCAGCAGCTTGGCCGGGGACCGAACTTTAGAGCAGTTCTTC.

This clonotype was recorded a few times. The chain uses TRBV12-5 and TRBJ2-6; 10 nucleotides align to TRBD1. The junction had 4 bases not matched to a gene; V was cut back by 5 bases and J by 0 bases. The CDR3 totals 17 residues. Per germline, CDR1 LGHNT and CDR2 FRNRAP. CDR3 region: CASGTGQGDSGANVLTF. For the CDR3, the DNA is TGTGCTAGTGGTACAGGACAGGGGGACTCTGGGGCCAACGTCCTGACTTTC.

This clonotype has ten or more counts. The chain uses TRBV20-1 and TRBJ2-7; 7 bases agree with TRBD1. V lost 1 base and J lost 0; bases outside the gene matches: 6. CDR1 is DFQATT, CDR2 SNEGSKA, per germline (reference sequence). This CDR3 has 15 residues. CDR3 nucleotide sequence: TGCAGTGCTAGAGTCCCGACAGGGAACTCCTACGAGCAGTACTTC. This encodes CSARVPTGNSYEQYF.

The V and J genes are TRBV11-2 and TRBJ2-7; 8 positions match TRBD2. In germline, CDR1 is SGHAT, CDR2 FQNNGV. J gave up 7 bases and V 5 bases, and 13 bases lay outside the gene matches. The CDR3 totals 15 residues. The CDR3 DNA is TGTGCCAGCAGCCTAGGACAAGCGGGAGTGGGGGAGCAGTACTTC. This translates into CASSLGQAGVGEQYF.

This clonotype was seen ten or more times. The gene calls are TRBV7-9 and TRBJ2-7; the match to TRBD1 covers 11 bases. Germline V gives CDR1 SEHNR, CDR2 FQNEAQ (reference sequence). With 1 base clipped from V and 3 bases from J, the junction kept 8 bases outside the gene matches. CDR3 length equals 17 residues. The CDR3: CASSLVPRTGGSYEQYF. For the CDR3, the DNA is TGTGCCAGCAGCTTAGTTCCCCGGACAGGGGGCAGCTACGAGCAGTACTTC.

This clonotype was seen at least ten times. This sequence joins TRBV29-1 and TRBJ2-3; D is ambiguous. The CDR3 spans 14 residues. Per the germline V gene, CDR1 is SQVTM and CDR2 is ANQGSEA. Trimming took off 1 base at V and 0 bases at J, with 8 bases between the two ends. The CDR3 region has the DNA TGCAGCGTTGAAGGGGCCAGTAGCACAGATACGCAGTATTTT. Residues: CSVEGASSTDTQYF.

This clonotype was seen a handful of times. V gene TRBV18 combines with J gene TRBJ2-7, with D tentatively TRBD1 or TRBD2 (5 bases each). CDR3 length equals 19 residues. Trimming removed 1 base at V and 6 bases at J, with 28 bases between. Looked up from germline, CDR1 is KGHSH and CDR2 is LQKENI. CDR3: CASSPRPGRTATHPLEQYF. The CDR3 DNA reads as TGTGCCAGCTCACCACGACCGGGACGAACGGCCACCCACCCCCTCGAGCAGTACTTC. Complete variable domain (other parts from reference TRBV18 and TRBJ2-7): NAGVMQNPRHLVRRRGQEARLRCSPMKGHSHVYWYRQLPEEGLKFMVYLQKENIIDESGMPKERFSAEFPKEGPSILRIQQVVRGDSAAYFCASSPRPGRTATHPLEQYFGPGTRLTVT.

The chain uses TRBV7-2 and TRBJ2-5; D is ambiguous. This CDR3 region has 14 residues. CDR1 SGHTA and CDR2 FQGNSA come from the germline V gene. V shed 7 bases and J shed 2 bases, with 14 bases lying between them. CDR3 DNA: TGTGCCAGCAAGCCCACCCGGGTACAAGAGACCCAGTACTTC. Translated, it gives CASKPTRVQETQYF.

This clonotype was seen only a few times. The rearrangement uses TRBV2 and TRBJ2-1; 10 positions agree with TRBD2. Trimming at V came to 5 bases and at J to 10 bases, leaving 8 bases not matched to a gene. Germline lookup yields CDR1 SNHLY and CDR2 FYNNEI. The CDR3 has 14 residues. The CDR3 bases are TGTGCCAGCAGTTTAGCGGGGGGTGCGGACGAGCAGTTCTTC. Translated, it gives CASSLAGGADEQFF.

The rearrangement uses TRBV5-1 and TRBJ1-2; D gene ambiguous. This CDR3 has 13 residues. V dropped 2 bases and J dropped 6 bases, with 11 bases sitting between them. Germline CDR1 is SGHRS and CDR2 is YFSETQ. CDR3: CASSFDRADGYTF. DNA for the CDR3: TGCGCCAGCAGCTTCGATAGGGCAGATGGCTACACCTTC.

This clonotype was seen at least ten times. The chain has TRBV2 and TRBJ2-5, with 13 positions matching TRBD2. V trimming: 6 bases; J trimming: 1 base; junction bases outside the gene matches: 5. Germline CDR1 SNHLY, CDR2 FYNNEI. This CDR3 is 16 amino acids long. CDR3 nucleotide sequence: TGTGCCAGCAGAGGGACTAGCGGGAAACCCCAAGAGACCCAGTACTTC. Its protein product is CASRGTSGKPQETQYF.

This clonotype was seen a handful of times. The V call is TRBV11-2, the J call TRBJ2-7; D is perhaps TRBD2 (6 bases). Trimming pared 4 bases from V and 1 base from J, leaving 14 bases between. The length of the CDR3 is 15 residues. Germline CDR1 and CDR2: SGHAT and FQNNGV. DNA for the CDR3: TGTGCCAGCAGCTCCTGGCGGGACTCTTCCTACGAGCAGTACTTC. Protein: CASSSWRDSSYEQYF. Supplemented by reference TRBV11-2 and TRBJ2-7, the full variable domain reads EAGVAQSPRYKIIEKRQSVAFWCNPISGHATLYWYQQILGQGPKLLIQFQNNGVVDDSQLPKDRFSAERLKGVDSTLKIQPAKLEDSAVYLCASSSWRDSSYEQYFGPGTRLTVT.

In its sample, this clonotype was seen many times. The CDR3 DNA reads as TGTGCCAGCAGTGCCGGGACAGGGGGCTACGGGGAGCTGTTTTTT. Amino acid sequence: CASSAGTGGYGELFF. The chain couples TRBV6-1 to TRBJ2-2, with TRBD1 matching 12 bases. CDR1 and CDR2 from the germline V gene are MNHNS and SASEGT. This CDR3 has 15 residues. With V trimmed by 4 bases and J by 7 bases, 4 bases remained unmatched.

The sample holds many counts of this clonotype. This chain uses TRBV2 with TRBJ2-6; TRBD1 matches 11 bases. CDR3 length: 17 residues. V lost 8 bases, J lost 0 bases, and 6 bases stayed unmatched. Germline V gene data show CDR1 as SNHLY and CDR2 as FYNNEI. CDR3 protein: CASGPGTGGSGANVLTF. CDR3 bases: TGTGCCAGCGGCCCCGGGACAGGGGGCTCTGGGGCCAACGTCCTGACTTTC.

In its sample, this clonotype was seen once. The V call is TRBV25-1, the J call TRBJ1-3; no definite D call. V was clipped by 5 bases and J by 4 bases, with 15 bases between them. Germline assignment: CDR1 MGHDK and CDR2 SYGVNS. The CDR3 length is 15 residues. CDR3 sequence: CASSRSNWEGNTIYF. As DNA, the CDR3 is TGTGCCAGCAGTAGGAGCAACTGGGAGGGAAACACCATATATTTT.

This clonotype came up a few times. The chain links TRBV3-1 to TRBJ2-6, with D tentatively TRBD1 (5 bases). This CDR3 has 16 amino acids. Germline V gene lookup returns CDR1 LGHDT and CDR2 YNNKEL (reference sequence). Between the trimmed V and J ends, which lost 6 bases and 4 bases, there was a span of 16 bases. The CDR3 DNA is TGTGCCAGCAGTCACTTGACAGTGTCAGGGGCCAACGTCCTGACTTTC. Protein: CASSHLTVSGANVLTF.

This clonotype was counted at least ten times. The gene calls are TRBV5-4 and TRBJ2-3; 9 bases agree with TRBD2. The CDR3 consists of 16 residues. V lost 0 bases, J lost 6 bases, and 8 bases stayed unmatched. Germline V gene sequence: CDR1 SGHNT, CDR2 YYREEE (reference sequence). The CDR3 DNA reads TGTGCCAGCAGCTTGGGTTTAGCGGGAGTCGGCGATACGCAGTATTTT. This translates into CASSLGLAGVGDTQYF. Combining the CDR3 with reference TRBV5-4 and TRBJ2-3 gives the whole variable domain ETGVTQSPTHLIKTRGQQVTLRCSSQSGHNTVSWYQQALGQGPQFIFQYYREEENGRGNFPPRFSGLQFPNYSSELNVNALELDDSALYLCASSLGLAGVGDTQYFGPGTRLTVL.